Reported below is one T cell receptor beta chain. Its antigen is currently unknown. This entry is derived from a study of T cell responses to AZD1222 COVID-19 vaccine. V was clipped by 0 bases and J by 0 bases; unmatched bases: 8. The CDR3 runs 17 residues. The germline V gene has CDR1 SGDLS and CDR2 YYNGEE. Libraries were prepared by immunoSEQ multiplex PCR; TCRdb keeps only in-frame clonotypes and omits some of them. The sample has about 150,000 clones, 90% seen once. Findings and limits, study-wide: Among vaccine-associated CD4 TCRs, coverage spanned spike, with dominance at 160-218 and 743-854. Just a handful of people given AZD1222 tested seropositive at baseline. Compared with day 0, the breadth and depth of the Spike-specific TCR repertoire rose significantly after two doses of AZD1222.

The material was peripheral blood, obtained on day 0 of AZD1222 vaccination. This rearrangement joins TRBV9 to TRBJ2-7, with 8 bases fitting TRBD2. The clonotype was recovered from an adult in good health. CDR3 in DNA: TGTGCCAGCAGCGTAGGAGCGGGAGCCCAATACTCCTACGAGCAGTACTTC. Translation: CASSVGAGAQYSYEQYF.